These T cell receptor beta chains were read from a single sample in a study of cytomegalovirus exposure and HLA in healthy donors. The assay was immunoSEQ multiplex PCR, and TCRdb's table has in-frame clones only and misses some. The table lists some 140,000 clones, about 74% of them singletons. The sequenced sample was PBMCs. These receptors were obtained from a woman in her forties in good health and CMV-seronegative. Both conserved end residues are part of each CDR3. Fields, in order: J gene, CDR3 length, D gene, clone size, V gene, CDR3 protein, CDR3 DNA. D genes are given only for firm matches. Part of the rows lack a size; the others show once, few, many or a class for expanded clones.

TRBJ1-5 14 - - TRBV7-8 CASSRDRTYQPQHF TGTGCCAGCAGCCGCGACAGAACCTATCAGCCCCAGCATTTT
TRBJ2-1 12 - - TRBV7-9 CASSATRNEQFF TGTGCCAGCAGCGCCACCAGAAATGAGCAGTTCTTC
TRBJ1-1 14 - - TRBV5-1 CASSPDRGDTEAFF TGCGCCAGCAGCCCCGACCGGGGGGATACTGAAGCTTTCTTT
TRBJ2-1 16 TRBD1 - TRBV5-4 CASSSGQGFVYNEQFF TGTGCCAGCAGCTCGGGACAGGGGTTTGTCTACAATGAGCAGTTCTTC
TRBJ1-2 16 TRBD1 - TRBV5-1 CASSQGPPGQGDGYTF TGCGCCAGCAGCCAGGGACCCCCGGGACAGGGGGATGGCTACACCTTC
TRBJ2-7 15 TRBD2 - TRBV5-4 CASSLVGGRNYEQYF TGTGCCAGCAGCTTGGTTGGCGGGAGGAATTACGAGCAGTACTTC
TRBJ1-2 14 TRBD1 - TRBV28 CASADDWTGEGYTF TGTGCCAGCGCCGACGACTGGACAGGGGAAGGCTACACCTTC
TRBJ1-4 16 TRBD1 once TRBV28 CASSLTGDRANEKLFF TGTGCCAGCAGTTTAACGGGGGACAGAGCTAATGAAAAACTGTTTTTT
TRBJ2-2 15 TRBD2 - TRBV6-5 CASSLSGRGTGELFF TGTGCCAGCAGTCTGAGCGGGAGAGGCACCGGGGAGCTGTTTTTT
TRBJ1-2 14 - - TRBV21-1 CASSKTKQGDGYTF TGTGCCAGCAGCAAAACGAAACAGGGCGATGGCTACACCTTC
TRBJ2-2 12 TRBD1 - TRBV29-1 CSVGQGTGELFF TGCAGCGTCGGACAGGGGACCGGGGAGCTGTTTTTT
TRBJ1-5 11 - - TRBV2 CASRYSQPQHF TGTGCCAGCCGGTACTCTCAGCCCCAGCATTTT
TRBJ1-4 15 - few TRBV6-5 CASSYSGQSGEKLFF TGTGCCAGCAGTTACTCCGGACAGAGTGGGGAAAAACTGTTTTTT
TRBJ1-4 15 - - TRBV5-1 CASSPTPDSSKKLFF TGCGCCAGCAGCCCTACCCCAGACAGCAGTAAAAAACTGTTTTTT
TRBJ2-7 13 - - TRBV28 CANQDQQGSEQYF TGTGCCAACCAGGATCAGCAGGGAAGCGAGCAGTACTTC
TRBJ2-2 17 - - TRBV7-9 CASSLAPGRGDTGELFF TGTGCCAGCAGCTTAGCCCCCGGGAGAGGAGACACCGGGGAGCTGTTTTTT
TRBJ2-3 19 TRBD2 - TRBV5-6 CASSLEQAASGFDTDTQYF TGTGCCAGCAGCTTGGAACAAGCGGCTAGCGGGTTCGACACAGATACGCAGTATTTT
TRBJ1-5 14 - - TRBV5-6 CASSSGQRNQPQHF TGTGCCAGCAGCTCAGGACAGCGCAATCAGCCCCAGCATTTT
TRBJ2-7 12 - - TRBV30 CAWSPGNYEQYF TGTGCCTGGAGTCCCGGGAACTACGAGCAGTACTTC
TRBJ1-4 14 - - TRBV7-6 CASSHYRSGEKLFF TGTGCCAGCAGCCACTACAGGTCTGGAGAAAAACTGTTTTTT
TRBJ2-7 12 - - TRBV13 CASSLGGYEQYF TGTGCCAGCAGCTTGGGGGGCTACGAGCAGTACTTC
TRBJ2-5 15 TRBD1 - TRBV19 CASSSGTGAGKTQYF TGTGCCAGTAGTTCCGGGACAGGGGCCGGGAAGACCCAGTACTTC
TRBJ1-1 15 TRBD1 - TRBV19 CASSIGQGPNTEAFF TGTGCCAGTAGTATCGGACAGGGGCCGAACACTGAAGCTTTCTTT
TRBJ2-7 17 TRBD2 - TRBV28 CASSNPGLADRSYEQYF TGTGCCAGCAGTAATCCGGGACTAGCGGACCGCTCCTACGAGCAGTACTTC
TRBJ2-5 16 TRBD2 - TRBV4-1 CASSQDPSGREETQYF TGCGCCAGCAGCCAAGATCCCAGCGGGAGGGAAGAGACCCAGTACTTC
TRBJ1-2 16 TRBD1 - TRBV4-1 CASSQEMDRGVYGYTF TGCGCCAGCAGCCAAGAAATGGACAGGGGGGTCTATGGCTACACCTTC
TRBJ1-2 16 - - TRBV12-5 CASGIASVSANYGYTF TGTGCTAGTGGCATTGCGTCTGTCTCTGCTAACTATGGCTACACCTTC
TRBJ1-3 15 TRBD1 - TRBV5-1 CASSFDRGYGNTIYF TGCGCCAGCAGCTTCGACAGGGGATACGGAAACACCATATATTTT
TRBJ1-2 13 TRBD1 - TRBV5-6 CASRTTGAAGYTF TGTGCCAGCAGGACGACAGGGGCCGCGGGCTACACCTTC
TRBJ1-2 14 - - TRBV5-4 CASSLGGQSYGYTF TGTGCCAGCAGCTTGGGGGGCCAGTCCTATGGCTACACCTTC
TRBJ2-4 15 - - TRBV28 CASRHRTLAKNIQYF TGTGCCAGCAGACACAGGACACTAGCCAAAAACATTCAGTACTTC
TRBJ1-1 14 TRBD1 - TRBV5-1 CASSLYRGETEAFF TGCGCCAGCAGCTTATACAGGGGGGAGACTGAAGCTTTCTTT
TRBJ1-6 15 - - TRBV6-1 CASTATDRYNSPLHF TGTGCCAGCACCGCGACAGACAGATATAATTCACCCCTCCACTTT
TRBJ2-2 16 TRBD2 few TRBV5-1 CASSPAGQGGTGELFF TGCGCCAGCAGCCCTGCGGGTCAGGGAGGGACCGGGGAGCTGTTTTTT
TRBJ2-7 15 - - TRBV21-1 CASSPRGNPLYEQYF TGTGCCAGCAGCCCGCGGGGGAATCCACTCTACGAGCAGTACTTC
TRBJ1-5 14 TRBD1 - TRBV19 CASSLGQLNQPQHF TGTGCCAGTAGTTTGGGACAGTTAAATCAGCCCCAGCATTTT
TRBJ2-5 13 - few TRBV19 CASSRGLQETQYF TGTGCCAGTAGTCGGGGTCTTCAAGAGACCCAGTACTTC
TRBJ1-4 16 - - TRBV7-9 CASRSTPWETNEKLFF TGTGCCAGCAGATCCACGCCCTGGGAGACTAATGAAAAACTGTTTTTT
TRBJ2-6 16 TRBD1 - TRBV6-5 CASSSQGARGANVLTF TGTGCCAGCAGTTCACAGGGGGCGCGGGGGGCCAACGTCCTGACTTTC
TRBJ2-3 16 TRBD2 once TRBV2 CASKSGLAGLTDTQYF TGTGCCAGCAAGAGTGGGCTAGCGGGGCTCACAGATACGCAGTATTTT
TRBJ2-1 15 - - TRBV5-1 CASIQTGASRNEQFF TGCGCCAGCATACAAACGGGAGCCTCACGGAATGAGCAGTTCTTC
TRBJ1-4 13 - - TRBV15 CATSRDLEEKLFF TGTGCCACCAGCAGAGATCTAGAAGAAAAACTGTTTTTT